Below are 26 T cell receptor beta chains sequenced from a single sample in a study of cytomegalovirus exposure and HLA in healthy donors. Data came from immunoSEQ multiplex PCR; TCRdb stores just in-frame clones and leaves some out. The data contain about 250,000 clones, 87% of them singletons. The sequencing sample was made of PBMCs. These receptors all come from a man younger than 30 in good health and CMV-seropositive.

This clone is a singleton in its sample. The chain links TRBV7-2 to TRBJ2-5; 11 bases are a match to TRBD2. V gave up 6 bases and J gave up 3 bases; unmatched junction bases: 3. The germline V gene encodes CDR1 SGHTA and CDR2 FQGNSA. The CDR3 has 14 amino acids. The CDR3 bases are TGTGCCAGCAGACTACTAGCGGGAGAAGAGACCCAGTACTTC. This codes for CASRLLAGEETQYF.

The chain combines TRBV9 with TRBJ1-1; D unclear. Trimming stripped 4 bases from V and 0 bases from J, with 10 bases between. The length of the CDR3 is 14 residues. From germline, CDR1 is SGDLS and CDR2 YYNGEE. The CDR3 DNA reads TGTGCCAGCAGCCCCCGGGCCCTGAACACTGAAGCTTTCTTT. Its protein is CASSPRALNTEAFF. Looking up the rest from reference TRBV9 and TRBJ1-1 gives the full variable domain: DSGVTQTPKHLITATGQRVTLRCSPRSGDLSVYWYQQSLDQGLQFLIQYYNGEERAKGNILERFSAQQFPDLHSELNLSSLELGDSALYFCASSPRALNTEAFFGQGTRLTVV.

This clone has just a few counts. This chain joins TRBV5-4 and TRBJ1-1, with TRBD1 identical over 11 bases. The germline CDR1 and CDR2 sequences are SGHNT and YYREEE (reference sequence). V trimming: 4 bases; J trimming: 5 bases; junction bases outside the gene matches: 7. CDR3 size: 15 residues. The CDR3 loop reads CASSQGQGAGTEAFF. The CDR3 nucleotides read TGTGCCAGCAGCCAAGGACAGGGGGCGGGGACTGAAGCTTTCTTT.

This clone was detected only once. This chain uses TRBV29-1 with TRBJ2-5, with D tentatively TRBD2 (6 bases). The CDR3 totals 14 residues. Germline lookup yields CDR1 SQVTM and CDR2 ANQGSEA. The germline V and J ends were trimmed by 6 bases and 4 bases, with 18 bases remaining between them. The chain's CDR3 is CSVPGGDPLETQYF. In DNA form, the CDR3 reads TGCAGCGTCCCCGGCGGGGACCCATTAGAGACCCAGTACTTC.

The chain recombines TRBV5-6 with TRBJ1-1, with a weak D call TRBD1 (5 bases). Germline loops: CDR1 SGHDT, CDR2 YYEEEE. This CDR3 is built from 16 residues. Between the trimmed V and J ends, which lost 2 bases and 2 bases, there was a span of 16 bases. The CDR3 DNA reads TGTGCCAGCAGCTTTCTGACCACAGGACCCAACACTGAAGCTTTCTTT. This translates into CASSFLTTGPNTEAFF.

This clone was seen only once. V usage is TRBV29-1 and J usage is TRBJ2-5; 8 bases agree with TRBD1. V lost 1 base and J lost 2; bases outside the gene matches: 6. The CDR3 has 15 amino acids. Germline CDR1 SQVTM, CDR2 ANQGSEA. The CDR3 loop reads CSVEGLRTGQETQYF. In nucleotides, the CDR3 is TGCAGCGTTGAAGGACTCCGGACAGGGCAAGAGACCCAGTACTTC. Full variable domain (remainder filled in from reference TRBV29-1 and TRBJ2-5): SAVISQKPSRDICQRGTSLTIQCQVDSQVTMMFWYRQQPGQSLTLIATANQGSEATYESGFVIDKFPISRPNLTFSTLTVSNMSPEDSSIYLCSVEGLRTGQETQYFGPGTRLLVL.

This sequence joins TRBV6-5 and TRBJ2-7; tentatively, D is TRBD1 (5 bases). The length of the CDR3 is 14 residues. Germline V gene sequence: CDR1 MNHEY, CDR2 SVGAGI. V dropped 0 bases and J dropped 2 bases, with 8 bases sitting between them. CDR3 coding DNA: TGTGCCAGCAGTTACTCAGGGGCGGCCTACGAGCAGTACTTC. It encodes CASSYSGAAYEQYF.

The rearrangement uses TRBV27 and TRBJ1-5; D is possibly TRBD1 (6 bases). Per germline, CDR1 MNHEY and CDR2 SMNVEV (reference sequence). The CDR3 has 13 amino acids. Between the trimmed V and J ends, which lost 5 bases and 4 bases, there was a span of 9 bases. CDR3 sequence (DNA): TGTGCCAGCAGTACAGGGAATAATCAGCCCCAGCATTTT. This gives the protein CASSTGNNQPQHF.

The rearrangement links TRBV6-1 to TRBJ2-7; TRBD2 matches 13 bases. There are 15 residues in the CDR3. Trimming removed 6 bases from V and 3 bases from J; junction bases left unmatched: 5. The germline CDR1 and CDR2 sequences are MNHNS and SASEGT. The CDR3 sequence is CASRELAGGDYEQYF. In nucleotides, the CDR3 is TGTGCCAGCAGGGAACTAGCGGGAGGGGACTACGAGCAGTACTTC.

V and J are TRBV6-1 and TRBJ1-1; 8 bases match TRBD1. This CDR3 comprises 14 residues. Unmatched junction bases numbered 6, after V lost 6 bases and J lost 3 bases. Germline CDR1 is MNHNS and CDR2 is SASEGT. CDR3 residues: CASRGGQVYTEAFF. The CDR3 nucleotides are TGTGCCAGCAGGGGGGGACAGGTGTACACTGAAGCTTTCTTT.

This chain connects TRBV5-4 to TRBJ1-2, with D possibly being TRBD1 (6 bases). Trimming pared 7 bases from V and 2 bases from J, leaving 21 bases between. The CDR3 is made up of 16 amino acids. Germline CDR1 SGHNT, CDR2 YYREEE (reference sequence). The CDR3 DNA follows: TGTGCCAGCCGCGTCGGGGGCGCTCCCTTAAACTATGGCTACACCTTC. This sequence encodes CASRVGGAPLNYGYTF.

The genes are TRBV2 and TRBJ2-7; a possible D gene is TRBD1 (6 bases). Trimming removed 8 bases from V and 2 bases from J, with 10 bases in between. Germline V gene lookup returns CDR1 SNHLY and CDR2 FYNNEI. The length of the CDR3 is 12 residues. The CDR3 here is CASGRGTYEQYF. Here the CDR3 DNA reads TGTGCCAGCGGCAGGGGCACCTACGAGCAGTACTTC.

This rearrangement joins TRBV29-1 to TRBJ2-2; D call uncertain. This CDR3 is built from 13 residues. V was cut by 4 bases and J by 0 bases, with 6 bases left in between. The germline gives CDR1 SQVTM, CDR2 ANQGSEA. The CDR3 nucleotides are TGCAGCGTTGCGGGTTCGAACACCGGGGAGCTGTTTTTT. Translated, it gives CSVAGSNTGELFF.

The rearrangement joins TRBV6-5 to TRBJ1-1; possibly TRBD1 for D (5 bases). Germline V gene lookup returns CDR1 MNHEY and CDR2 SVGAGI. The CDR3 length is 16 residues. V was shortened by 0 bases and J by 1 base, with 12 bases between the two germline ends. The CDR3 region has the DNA TGTGCCAGCAGTTACTCGGACGGGGCCGGGAACACTGAAGCTTTCTTT. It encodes CASSYSDGAGNTEAFF.

This chain's CDR3 is CASSQGSAGSTDTQYF. CDR3 in DNA: TGTGCCAGCAGCCAAGGGTCTGCGGGAAGCACAGATACGCAGTATTTT. This chain uses TRBV4-2 with TRBJ2-3, with D perhaps TRBD2 (6 bases). The V end was cut by 1 base, the J end by 0 bases, with 11 bases between. Germline assignment: CDR1 LGHNA and CDR2 YNFKEQ. The CDR3 extends over 16 amino acids.

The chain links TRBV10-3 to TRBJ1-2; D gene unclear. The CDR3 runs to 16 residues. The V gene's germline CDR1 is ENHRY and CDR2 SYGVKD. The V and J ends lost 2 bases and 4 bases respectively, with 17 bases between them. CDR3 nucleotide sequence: TGTGCCATCAGTGAGACCCCCCGCCAGTGGGCCTATGGCTACACCTTC. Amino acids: CAISETPRQWAYGYTF.

CDR3 region: CASSLGGTGGYGYTF. For the CDR3, the DNA is TGTGCCAGCAGCTTGGGCGGCACAGGGGGGTATGGCTACACCTTC. The rearrangement uses TRBV7-9 and TRBJ1-2, with 8 positions matching TRBD1. The CDR3 has 15 residues. Germline-derived CDR1 and CDR2 are SEHNR and FQNEAQ (reference sequence). Germline trimming cut 3 bases from V and 5 bases from J; bases unmatched to any gene: 8.

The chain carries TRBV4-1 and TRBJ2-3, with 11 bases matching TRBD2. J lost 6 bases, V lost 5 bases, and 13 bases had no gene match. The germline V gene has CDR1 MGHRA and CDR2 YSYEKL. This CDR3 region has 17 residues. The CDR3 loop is CASSYRGLAGGLDTQYF. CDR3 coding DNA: TGCGCCAGCAGCTACCGAGGACTAGCGGGTGGCCTCGATACGCAGTATTTT.

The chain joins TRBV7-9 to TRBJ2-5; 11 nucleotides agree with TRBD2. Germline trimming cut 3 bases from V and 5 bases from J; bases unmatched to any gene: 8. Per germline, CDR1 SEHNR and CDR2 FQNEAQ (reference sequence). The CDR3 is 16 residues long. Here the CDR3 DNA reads TGTGCCAGCAGCTTGCGGATAGCGGGAGGGGGTGAGACCCAGTACTTC. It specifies CASSLRIAGGGETQYF. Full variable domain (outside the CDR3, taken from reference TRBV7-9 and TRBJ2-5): DTGVSQNPRHKITKRGQNVTFRCDPISEHNRLYWYRQTLGQGPEFLTYFQNEAQLEKSRLLSDRFSAERPKGSFSTLEIQRTEQGDSAMYLCASSLRIAGGGETQYFGPGTRLLVL.

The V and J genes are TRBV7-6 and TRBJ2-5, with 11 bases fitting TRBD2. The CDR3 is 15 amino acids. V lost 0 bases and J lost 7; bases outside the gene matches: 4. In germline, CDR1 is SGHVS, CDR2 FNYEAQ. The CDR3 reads CASSLASGRAGTQYF. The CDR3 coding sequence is TGTGCCAGCAGCTTAGCTAGCGGGAGGGCAGGGACCCAGTACTTC.

The CDR3 coding sequence is TGTGCCAGCAGCGTAGGTCTAGCGGGAGTGATCCACGAGCAGTACTTC. Translation: CASSVGLAGVIHEQYF. The V and J genes are TRBV9 and TRBJ2-7, with TRBD2 matching over 10 bases. The junction had 8 bases not matched to a gene; V was cut back by 0 bases and J by 5 bases. Per the germline V gene, CDR1 is SGDLS and CDR2 is YYNGEE. CDR3 length: 16 amino acids. The full variable domain, its missing parts supplied by reference TRBV9 and TRBJ2-7, is DSGVTQTPKHLITATGQRVTLRCSPRSGDLSVYWYQQSLDQGLQFLIQYYNGEERAKGNILERFSAQQFPDLHSELNLSSLELGDSALYFCASSVGLAGVIHEQYFGPGTRLTVT.

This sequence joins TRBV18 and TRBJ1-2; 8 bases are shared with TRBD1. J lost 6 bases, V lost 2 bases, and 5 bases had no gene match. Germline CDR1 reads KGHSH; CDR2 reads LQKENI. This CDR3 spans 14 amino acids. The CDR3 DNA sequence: TGTGCCAGCTCACCAGGGACAGGTTACGATGGCTACACCTTC. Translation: CASSPGTGYDGYTF.

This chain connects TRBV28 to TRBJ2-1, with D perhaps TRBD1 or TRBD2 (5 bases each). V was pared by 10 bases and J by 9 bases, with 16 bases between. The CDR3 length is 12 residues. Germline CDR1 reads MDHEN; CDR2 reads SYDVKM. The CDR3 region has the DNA TGTGCCAAATGGGGGATGGGATGTGAGCAGTTCTTC. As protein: CAKWGMGCEQFF.

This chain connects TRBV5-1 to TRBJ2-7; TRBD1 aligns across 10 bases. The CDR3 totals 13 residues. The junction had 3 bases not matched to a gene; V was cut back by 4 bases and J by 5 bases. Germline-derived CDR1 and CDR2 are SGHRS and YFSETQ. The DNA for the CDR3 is TGCGCCAGCAGCCCGGGACAGGGGAACGAGCAGTACTTC. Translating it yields CASSPGQGNEQYF. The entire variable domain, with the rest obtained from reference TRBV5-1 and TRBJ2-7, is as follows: KAGVTQTPRYLIKTRGQQVTLSCSPISGHRSVSWYQQTPGQGLQFLFEYFSETQRNKGNFPGRFSGRQFSNSRSEMNVSTLELGDSALYLCASSPGQGNEQYFGPGTRLTVT.

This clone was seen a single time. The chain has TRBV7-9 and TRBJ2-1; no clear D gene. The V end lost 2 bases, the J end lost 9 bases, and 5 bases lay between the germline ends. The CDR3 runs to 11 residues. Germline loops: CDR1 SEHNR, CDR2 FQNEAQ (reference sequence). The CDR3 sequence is CASSLPGEQFF. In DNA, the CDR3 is TGTGCCAGCAGCTTACCTGGTGAGCAGTTCTTC.

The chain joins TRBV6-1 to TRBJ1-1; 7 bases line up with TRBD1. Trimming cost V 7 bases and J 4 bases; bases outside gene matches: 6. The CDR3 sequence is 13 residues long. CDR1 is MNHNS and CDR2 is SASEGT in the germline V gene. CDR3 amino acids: CASITGAGTEAFF. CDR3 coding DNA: TGTGCCAGCATCACAGGGGCGGGCACTGAAGCTTTCTTT.